A selection of T cell receptor beta chains follows, all from one sample in a study of blood T cell repertoires in COVID-19. Sequenced by immunoSEQ multiplex PCR; TCRdb stores in-frame clones only, minus some. This table has 130,000 or so clones, 70% to 90% appearing once. The sample was peripheral blood. Source of these receptors: a man aged 60 to 69 with acute or convalescent COVID-19. Both conserved end residues are part of each CDR3. A D gene is named only where the DNA matches it firmly. Clone size, where shown, is once, few, many, or a class for clones that have expanded.

v_call	j_call	d_call	clone_size	cdr3_nt	cdr3_aa
TRBV7-3	TRBJ2-5	TRBD2	-	TGTGCCAGCACCACCAAGGGACTAGCGGGGATACAAGAGACCCAGTACTTC	CASTTKGLAGIQETQYF
TRBV3-1/TRBV3-2	TRBJ2-1	TRBD2	-	TGTGCCAGCAGTCCAAGAAGGATAGCGGGAGGCCCGAGCTCCTACAATGAGCAGTTCTTC	CASSPRRIAGGPSSYNEQFF
TRBV3-1/TRBV3-2	TRBJ1-6	TRBD1	-	TGTGCCAGCAGCCGGACAGGCGGCTCACCCCTCCACTTT	CASSRTGGSPLHF
TRBV28	TRBJ2-5	TRBD1	few	TGTGCCAGCAGACGACAGGGGGCGGAGACCCAGTACTTC	CASRRQGAETQYF
TRBV27	TRBJ1-3	TRBD1	-	TGTGCCAGCAGTTTATCCGGGACAGGACTAGGGGGAAACACCATATATTTT	CASSLSGTGLGGNTIYF
TRBV30	TRBJ2-3	TRBD2	-	TGTGCCTGGAGCACTTTGGGACTAGCCGATAGCACAGATACGCAGTATTTT	CAWSTLGLADSTDTQYF
TRBV30	TRBJ2-7	TRBD1	-	TGTGCCTGGAGTGTTCGGGACAGACGCGAGCAGTACTTC	CAWSVRDRREQYF
TRBV4-3	TRBJ2-1	TRBD2	-	TGCGCCAGCAGCCCCCAAATGGGGGGGAGGATTGAGCAGTTCTTC	CASSPQMGGRIEQFF
TRBV7-7	TRBJ2-2	TRBD1	-	TGTGCTAGCAGCGTGGGACAGCCCGGGACCGGGGAGCTGTTTTTT	CASSVGQPGTGELFF
TRBV7-2	TRBJ1-2	TRBD1	-	TGTGCCAGCAGCTCCTCGACAGGGGGCGCTGAGACGTATGGCTACACCTTC	CASSSSTGGAETYGYTF
TRBV10-1	TRBJ2-7	-	-	TGCGCCAGCAGTGAGGGCAGGCTGAGCTCCTACGAGCAGTACTTC	CASSEGRLSSYEQYF
TRBV9	TRBJ2-5	-	few	TGTGCCAGCAGCGTAGCTGGGGGCTCGGAGACCCAGTACTTC	CASSVAGGSETQYF
TRBV5-5	TRBJ2-3	TRBD2	-	TGTGCCAGCAGCTTGAGCGGGGTCTCCACAGATACGCAGTATTTT	CASSLSGVSTDTQYF
TRBV6-1	TRBJ1-5	-	-	TGTGCCAGCAGTGCCTCTTCAGGGTACAGCAATCAGCCCCAGCATTTT	CASSASSGYSNQPQHF
TRBV6-5	TRBJ1-3	TRBD1	-	TGTGCCAGCAGTTACCAGGGGGGAGACACCATATATTTT	CASSYQGGDTIYF
TRBV7-8	TRBJ1-2	TRBD1	-	TGTGCCAGCAGCTTAGTGACAGGGCATGGCTACACCTTC	CASSLVTGHGYTF
TRBV9	TRBJ2-3	-	-	TGTGCCAGCAGCCCGTCAGGACTGGCAAACACAGATACGCAGTATTTT	CASSPSGLANTDTQYF
TRBV3-1/TRBV3-2	TRBJ2-2	-	-	TGTGCCAGCAGCCAGATACCTAGGAACACCGGGGAGCTGTTTTTT	CASSQIPRNTGELFF
TRBV2	TRBJ2-1	TRBD2	-	TGTGCCAGCAGTGAAAGCGGACTAGGGTCCTGGGGGTTCTTC	CASSESGLGSWGFF
TRBV6-5	TRBJ2-3	-	-	TGTGCCAGCAGCCGATACCTAGGCGGCACAGATACGCAGTATTTT	CASSRYLGGTDTQYF
TRBV28	TRBJ2-7	-	-	TGTGCCAGCACCTCCGCGGGGGCTGAGAGAGAGCAGTACTTC	CASTSAGAEREQYF
TRBV3-1/TRBV3-2	TRBJ2-1	-	-	TGTGCCAGCAGCCTGCTCGGTGAGCAGTTCTTC	CASSLLGEQFF
TRBV19	TRBJ1-2	-	-	TGTGCCAGTAGGCCGGCGCAGGGGAGGGACGGCTACACCTTC	CASRPAQGRDGYTF
TRBV27	TRBJ2-5	TRBD1	-	TGTGCCAGCAGCCGCCCCCAGACAGGGACCCCCGGGACCCAGTACTTC	CASSRPQTGTPGTQYF
TRBV9	TRBJ1-1	-	-	TGTGCCAGCAGCGTGGACAGAGGGCCTGAAGCTTTCTTT	CASSVDRGPEAFF
TRBV29-1	TRBJ2-1	TRBD2	-	TGCAGCGTTGCCCCGGGACTAGCGGGAGGGGGTGAGCAGTTCTTC	CSVAPGLAGGGEQFF
TRBV18	TRBJ2-1	-	-	TGTGCCAGCTCCCCCCTGAGAGATGAGCAGTTCTTC	CASSPLRDEQFF
TRBV5-1	TRBJ2-3	-	-	TGCGCCAGCAGCTCGGACATCACCACAGATACGCAGTATTTT	CASSSDITTDTQYF
TRBV5-4	TRBJ2-1	TRBD2	-	TGTGCCAGCAGACACTCTAGCGGGCAATACAATGAGCAGTTCTTC	CASRHSSGQYNEQFF
TRBV7-9	TRBJ2-1	TRBD2	-	TGTGCCAGCAGCTCCACTAGCGGGTATACCTACAATGAGCAGTTCTTC	CASSSTSGYTYNEQFF
TRBV5-1	TRBJ2-5	-	-	TGCGCCAGCCACAGGGAAGAGACCCAGTACTTC	CASHREETQYF
TRBV7-9	TRBJ2-1	TRBD2	-	TGTGCCAGCAGCTTAAGACTAGCGGGAGCCTACAATGAGCAGTTCTTC	CASSLRLAGAYNEQFF
TRBV21-1	TRBJ2-5	-	-	TGTGCCAGCAGCACTCCTTCCTTGGAGACCCAGTACTTC	CASSTPSLETQYF
TRBV7-9	TRBJ2-5	TRBD1	-	TGTGCCACCCGACAGACAGGGATAGAAGAGACCCAGTACTTC	CATRQTGIEETQYF
TRBV30	TRBJ2-5	-	once	TGTGCCTGGAGTTTTTGGGTGGGGGCGGAGACCCAGTACTTC	CAWSFWVGAETQYF
TRBV2	TRBJ2-1	TRBD2	many	TGTGCCAGCAGCCGACTAGCGGGAGCATACAATGAGCAGTTCTTC	CASSRLAGAYNEQFF
TRBV19	TRBJ1-5	TRBD1	few	TGTGCCAGTCGCCTCAATTCAGGGGGCGCGGAGCCCCAGCATTTT	CASRLNSGGAEPQHF
TRBV9	TRBJ1-3	-	-	TGTGCCAGCAGCACCCGACAGGACTCTGGAAACACCATATATTTT	CASSTRQDSGNTIYF
TRBV7-2	TRBJ2-7	TRBD2	few	TGTGCCAGCAGCCCCGGCGGGAGCCTTTACGAGCAGTACTTC	CASSPGGSLYEQYF
TRBV14	TRBJ2-3	TRBD1	-	TGTGCCAGCAGCTTTCGGACAGGGACAGATACGCAGTATTTT	CASSFRTGTDTQYF
TRBV30	TRBJ2-2	TRBD1	-	TGTGCCTGGAGTACCTGGACAGGGGTGCCCGGGGAGCTGTTTTTT	CAWSTWTGVPGELFF
TRBV19	TRBJ2-3	-	-	TGTGCCAGTAGTCCGGGTCGCACAGATACGCAGTATTTT	CASSPGRTDTQYF
TRBV6-2/TRBV6-3	TRBJ2-2	TRBD2	once	TGTGCCAGCAGTTACCCGGGACTAGCGGAGAACACCGGGGAGCTGTTTTTT	CASSYPGLAENTGELFF
TRBV28	TRBJ2-1	TRBD2	-	TGTGCCAGCAGGGAACCAGCGGGGTACAATGAGCAGTTCTTC	CASREPAGYNEQFF
TRBV12-5	TRBJ1-5	-	-	TGTGCTAGTGGTTTGGGTCCAGGTGATCAGCCCCAGCATTTT	CASGLGPGDQPQHF
TRBV10-1	TRBJ2-1	-	-	TGCGCCAGCAGCGCCCAGCGGAGTCCCTACAATGAGCAGTTCTTC	CASSAQRSPYNEQFF
TRBV7-9	TRBJ2-3	TRBD2	-	TGTGCCAGCAGGTTAGCGGGCTTAGATACGCAGTATTTT	CASRLAGLDTQYF
TRBV7-9	TRBJ2-5	-	-	TGTGCCAGCAGCAGGGGGTGGGAGGAGACCCAGTACTTC	CASSRGWEETQYF
TRBV18	TRBJ2-7	-	-	TGTGCCAGCTCACCACTTGCTACCGGTGGCGAGCAGTACTTC	CASSPLATGGEQYF
TRBV7-2	TRBJ1-1	-	-	TGTGCCAGCAGCTTAGATTACAGGATTGAAGCTTTCTTT	CASSLDYRIEAFF